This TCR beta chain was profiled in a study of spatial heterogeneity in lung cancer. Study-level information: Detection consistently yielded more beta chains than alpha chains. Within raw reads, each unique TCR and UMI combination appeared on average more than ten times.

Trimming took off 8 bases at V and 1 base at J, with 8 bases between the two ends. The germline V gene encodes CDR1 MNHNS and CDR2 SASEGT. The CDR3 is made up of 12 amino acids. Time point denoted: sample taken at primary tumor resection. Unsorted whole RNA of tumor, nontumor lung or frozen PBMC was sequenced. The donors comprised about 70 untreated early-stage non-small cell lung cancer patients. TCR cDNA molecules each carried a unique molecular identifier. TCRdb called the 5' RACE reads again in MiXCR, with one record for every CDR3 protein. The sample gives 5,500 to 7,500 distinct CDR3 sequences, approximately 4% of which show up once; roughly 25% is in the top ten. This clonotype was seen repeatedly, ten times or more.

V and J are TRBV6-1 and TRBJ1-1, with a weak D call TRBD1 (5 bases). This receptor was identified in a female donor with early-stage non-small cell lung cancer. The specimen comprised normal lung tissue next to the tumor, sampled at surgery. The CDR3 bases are TGTGCCAGCGCAGGGTCGAACACTGAAGCTTTCTTT. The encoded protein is CASAGSNTEAFF.